A selection of T cell receptor beta chains follows, all from one sample in a study of cytomegalovirus exposure and HLA in healthy donors. The data were produced by immunoSEQ multiplex PCR, yet TCRdb's version contains in-frame clones alone and is incomplete. Here the sample spans some 250,000 clones, 85% to 90% being singletons. The sample was PBMCs. The receptor source for this set is a woman under 30 in good health and CMV-seronegative. CDR3s include the opening cysteine and the closing phenylalanine or tryptophan. D genes are given only for firm matches. Clone size is not always given. Where it is, it says once, few, many or a class for expanded clones.

j_gene	d_gene	v_gene	abundance	CDR3aa	CDR3nt
TRBJ1-2	NA	TRBV27	NA	CASSFAGSNYGYTF	TGTGCCAGCAGTTTCGCGGGGAGTAACTATGGCTACACCTTC
TRBJ2-1	TRBD2	TRBV4-2	NA	CASRGSGTSGDSSYNEQFF	TGTGCCAGCAGAGGGTCCGGGACTAGCGGGGACAGCTCCTACAATGAGCAGTTCTTC
TRBJ1-1	NA	TRBV4-3	NA	CASSQDKNWGGEAFF	TGCGCCAGCAGCCAAGATAAAAATTGGGGGGGGGAAGCTTTCTTT
TRBJ2-2	TRBD2	TRBV28	NA	CASRGLAGTGTGELFF	TGTGCCAGCAGGGGACTAGCGGGGACTGGGACCGGGGAGCTGTTTTTT
TRBJ2-1	TRBD1	TRBV7-3	few	CASSAPGTANNEQFF	TGTGCCAGCAGCGCCCCCGGGACAGCAAACAATGAGCAGTTCTTC
TRBJ1-1	TRBD1	TRBV5-1	NA	CASSTRQGPEAFF	TGCGCCAGCAGCACCCGACAGGGTCCTGAAGCTTTCTTT
TRBJ2-3	NA	TRBV6-5	NA	CASSYSAYTDTQYF	TGTGCCAGCAGTTACTCGGCTTACACAGATACGCAGTATTTT
TRBJ2-7	TRBD1	TRBV5-1	NA	CASSLDEPGQGAYEQYF	TGCGCCAGCAGCTTGGATGAGCCGGGACAGGGGGCCTACGAGCAGTACTTC
TRBJ2-2	TRBD2	TRBV15	NA	CATSISGVGGELFF	TGTGCCACCAGCATTAGCGGGGTTGGCGGGGAGCTGTTTTTT
TRBJ2-1	TRBD2	TRBV18	NA	CASSYSGGVYNEQFF	TGTGCCAGCTCGTATTCGGGGGGGGTCTACAATGAGCAGTTCTTC
TRBJ1-2	NA	TRBV10-1	few	CASSEGHGYGYTF	TGCGCCAGCAGTGAGGGACACGGCTATGGCTACACCTTC
TRBJ1-5	NA	TRBV15	NA	CATSTGQSNQPQHF	TGTGCCACCAGCACAGGGCAGAGCAATCAGCCCCAGCATTTT
TRBJ1-5	TRBD1	TRBV5-1	NA	CASSLGQGGGPQHF	TGCGCCAGCAGCTTAGGACAGGGGGGCGGGCCCCAGCATTTT
TRBJ1-1	NA	TRBV11-2	NA	CASSLTGVTEAFF	TGTGCCAGCAGCTTGACGGGGGTCACTGAAGCTTTCTTT
TRBJ1-5	TRBD1	TRBV27	NA	CASSSPMTGRNQPQHF	TGTGCCAGCAGTTCACCTATGACAGGGAGGAATCAGCCCCAGCATTTT
TRBJ2-3	TRBD1	TRBV6-5	NA	CASSPTGWGTDTQYF	TGTGCCAGCAGCCCGACAGGGTGGGGCACAGATACGCAGTATTTT
TRBJ2-3	NA	TRBV9	NA	CASSVAMTVDDTQYF	TGTGCCAGCAGCGTAGCCATGACAGTTGACGATACGCAGTATTTT
TRBJ1-1	NA	TRBV10-1	NA	CASSQDLEAFF	TGCGCCAGCAGCCAGGACTTAGAAGCTTTCTTT
TRBJ2-3	TRBD2	TRBV7-6	NA	CASSYGLATDTQYF	TGTGCCAGCAGCTACGGACTAGCGACAGATACGCAGTATTTT
TRBJ1-2	TRBD1	TRBV7-9	NA	CASSFWAPGQGNYGYTF	TGTGCCAGCAGCTTTTGGGCTCCGGGACAGGGGAACTATGGCTACACCTTC